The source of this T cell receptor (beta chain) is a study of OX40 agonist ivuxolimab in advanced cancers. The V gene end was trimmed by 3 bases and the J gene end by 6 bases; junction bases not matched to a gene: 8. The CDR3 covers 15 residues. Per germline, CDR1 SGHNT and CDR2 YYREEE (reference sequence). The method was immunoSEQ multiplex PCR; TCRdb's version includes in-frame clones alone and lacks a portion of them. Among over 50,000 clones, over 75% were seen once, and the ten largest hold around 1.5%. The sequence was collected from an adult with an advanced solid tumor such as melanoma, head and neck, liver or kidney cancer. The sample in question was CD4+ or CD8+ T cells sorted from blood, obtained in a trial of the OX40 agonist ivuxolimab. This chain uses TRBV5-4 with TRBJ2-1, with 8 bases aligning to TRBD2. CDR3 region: CASSYGRGAGNEQFF. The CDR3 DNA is TGTGCCAGCAGCTACGGGAGGGGGGCCGGCAATGAGCAGTTCTTC.